This record looks at one TCR beta chain sequence and its context. One Seattle source followed patients from active infection through their disease course. Per the original data handling: Nucleated cell number was recorded as an estimate derived from reference gene primer amplification. TCRdb's table, derived via immunoSEQ multiplex PCR, lists solely in-frame clones and lacks some. V and J calls and clone size follow that table, whereas D and trimming were derived from the DNA. The sample records about 300,000 clones, roughly 86% being singletons. The CDR3 is 17 residues long. J lost 5 bases, V lost 3 bases, and 14 bases had no gene match. The data were obtained in a study of blood T cell repertoires in COVID-19. Study information: COVID-19 samples from acute and convalescent phases originated in the United States, Italy and Spain. Sample material is recorded as cDNA or gDNA derived from T cells, B-cell-depleted T cells, or PBMCs.

The chain joins TRBV23-1 to TRBJ2-3; 7 bases line up with TRBD1. TRBV23-1 is assigned to the ORF class and has an uncertain function. The sequenced sample was peripheral blood. The sequence derives from a woman aged 25 to 39 with COVID-19, enrolled during active disease. The CDR3 DNA is TGCGCCAGCAGTCATCCTAGGGACAGCGGCAGAAAAGATACGCAGTATTTT. Protein: CASSHPRDSGRKDTQYF.